The clone carrying this T cell receptor (beta chain) was seen a few times. Its antigen remains unknown. The length of the CDR3 is 21 residues. Per the germline V gene, CDR1 is SGHAT and CDR2 is FQNNGV. The V and J ends lost 3 bases and 2 bases, in that order; junction bases with no gene match: 19. This record belongs to a study of T cells after yellow fever vaccination. A process of 5'RACE template switching, which added a universal primer site and UMIs, was used to make TCR cDNA. One entry per CDR3 protein, called by TCRdb with MiXCR from the 5' RACE reads. The sample lists roughly 520,000 distinct CDR3 sequences, around a fifth occurring once. Study-level results: Just a small share of clonotypes turned up in the CD4 compartment as well as the CD8 compartment. Most primary-vaccination clones reappeared after the booster (around 95% CD4, about 90% CD8). A secondary response was less intense yet reached its peak sooner, at day 5 versus 15.

The sequence derives from a young man who received the YFV17D yellow fever vaccine. The sample consisted of PBMCs, taken about 21 days after the first yellow fever vaccination. The rearrangement uses TRBV11-2 and TRBJ2-5, with 12 positions matching TRBD2. CDR3 region: CASSFSGVGLAGSPTQETQYF. As DNA, the CDR3 is TGTGCCAGCAGCTTCAGTGGCGTGGGACTAGCGGGTTCACCCACACAAGAGACCCAGTACTTC.